These 26 T cell receptor beta chains were all obtained from the same sample, sequenced in a study of cytomegalovirus exposure and HLA in healthy donors. PCR employed 60 Vbeta and 13 Jbeta primers. Sequenced by immunoSEQ multiplex PCR; TCRdb stores in-frame clones only, minus some. The data hold some 190,000 clones, with over 65% observed a single time. The sequenced sample was PBMCs. Receptor source: a man between 18 and 35 years old in good health and CMV-seronegative.

This clone was recorded once. As DNA, the CDR3 is TGTGCCAGCAGTGGGACAGGCTACGAGCAGTACTTC. The encoded protein is CASSGTGYEQYF. The rearrangement joins TRBV28 to TRBJ2-7, with TRBD1 matching over 8 bases. This CDR3 spans 12 amino acids. The trim removed 5 bases at V and 3 bases at J, leaving 0 bases unmatched. Looked up from germline, CDR1 is MDHEN and CDR2 is SYDVKM.

This rearrangement joins TRBV5-1 to TRBJ1-5; TRBD1 matches 10 bases. J lost 4 bases, V lost 4 bases, and 11 bases had no gene match. Germline CDR1 is SGHRS and CDR2 is YFSETQ. This CDR3 spans 17 amino acids. The CDR3: CASSPGTGVTRNQPQHF. The CDR3 DNA sequence: TGCGCCAGCAGCCCCGGGACAGGGGTGACGCGGAATCAGCCCCAGCATTTT.

The rearrangement joins TRBV5-5 to TRBJ2-5; 8 bases match TRBD1. J gave up 2 bases and V 4 bases, and 4 bases lay outside the gene matches. Per germline, CDR1 SGHKS and CDR2 YYEKEE (reference sequence). The CDR3 has 14 amino acids. The CDR3 sequence: CASSPGQGQETQYF. DNA of the CDR3: TGTGCCAGCAGCCCCGGACAGGGACAAGAGACCCAGTACTTC.

The chain links TRBV14 to TRBJ1-2; D is undetermined. Trimming shortened V by 0 bases and J by 4 bases, and 6 bases separated the two germline ends. The germline V gene has CDR1 SGHDN and CDR2 FVKESK. The CDR3 contains 13 residues. CDR3 sequence reads: CASSQDEAYGYTF. In DNA form, the CDR3 reads TGTGCCAGCAGCCAAGACGAGGCCTATGGCTACACCTTC.

The chain has TRBV7-8 and TRBJ1-2; 7 nucleotides agree with TRBD1. Germline CDR1 reads SGHVS; CDR2 reads FQNEAQ. V shed 5 bases, J shed 2 bases, and the junction held 2 bases outside the gene matches. The CDR3 loop spans 13 amino acids. The CDR3 protein is CASSPTGNYGYTF. The CDR3 nucleotides are TGTGCCAGCAGCCCGACAGGGAACTATGGCTACACCTTC.

J is TRBJ1-1 and V is TRBV7-9; 7 bases are shared with TRBD1. The CDR3 is 13 residues long. Germline loops: CDR1 SEHNR, CDR2 FQNEAQ (reference sequence). After removal of 4 bases from V and 8 bases from J, the junction contained 7 bases not matched to a gene. DNA of the CDR3: TGTGCCAGCAGCTCCGAGCTGGACAGGGAAGCTTTCTTT. This gives the protein CASSSELDREAFF.

The genes are TRBV7-2 and TRBJ1-2; the match to TRBD1 covers 9 bases. The CDR3 length is 13 residues. Germline lookup yields CDR1 SGHTA and CDR2 FQGNSA. V lost 1 base and J lost 8; bases outside the gene matches: 2. The CDR3 loop is CASSLGTGDGYTF. The DNA for the CDR3 is TGTGCCAGCAGCTTAGGGACAGGGGACGGCTACACCTTC.

CDR3 sequence reads: CASSLIAGLNEKLFF. The DNA for the CDR3 is TGCGCCAGCAGCTTGATCGCGGGCCTTAATGAAAAACTGTTTTTT. The V call is TRBV5-1, the J call TRBJ1-4, with D unclear. Germline V CDR1 and CDR2: SGHRS, YFSETQ. V lost 1 base, J lost 4 bases, and 11 bases lay in between. The CDR3 is made up of 15 amino acids.

CDR3 sequence: CASSQDQDTEAFF. CDR3 nucleotides: TGCGCCAGCAGCCAAGATCAGGACACTGAAGCTTTCTTT. This rearrangement joins TRBV4-1 to TRBJ1-1, with D unclear. Germline V lookup: CDR1 MGHRA, CDR2 YSYEKL. V dropped 0 bases and J dropped 3 bases, with 5 bases sitting between them. The CDR3 is 13 amino acids.

Worth noting for this clone: An end of the junction does not agree with germline; a read error may underlie this. This chain connects TRBV7-9 to TRBJ1-1; D might be TRBD1 (6 bases). Germline V gene lookup returns CDR1 SEHNR and CDR2 FQNEAQ (reference sequence). There are 16 residues in the CDR3. The DNA for the CDR3 is TGTTCCAGCAGCTTAGCTTATACAGGGAATGACACTGAAGCTTTCTTT. Protein product: CSSSLAYTGNDTEAFF.

The sample holds a few counts of this clone. V and J are TRBV7-9 and TRBJ2-5, with D possibly matching TRBD2 (6 bases). Germline CDR1 reads SEHNR; CDR2 reads FQNEAQ (reference sequence). Deletions cut 6 bases from V and 3 bases from J, with 11 bases between. The CDR3 consists of 13 residues. CDR3 sequence: CASRPSGEETQYF. The CDR3 coding sequence is TGTGCCAGCAGGCCGTCGGGGGAAGAGACCCAGTACTTC. Complete variable domain (other parts from reference TRBV7-9 and TRBJ2-5): DTGVSQNPRHKITKRGQNVTFRCDPISEHNRLYWYRQTLGQGPEFLTYFQNEAQLEKSRLLSDRFSAERPKGSFSTLEIQRTEQGDSAMYLCASRPSGEETQYFGPGTRLLVL.

The gene calls are TRBV19 and TRBJ1-1, with D possibly being TRBD1 (6 bases). Trimming removed 6 bases at V and 11 bases at J, with 19 bases between. CDR3 length: 13 amino acids. The germline gives CDR1 LNHDA, CDR2 SQIVND (reference sequence). In DNA form, the CDR3 reads TGTGCCAGTAGGGGAAGGACAGTCTCCGGCGCTTTCTTT. The encoded protein is CASRGRTVSGAFF.

The gene calls are TRBV28 and TRBJ2-7; 7 bases are shared with TRBD1. Germline loops: CDR1 MDHEN, CDR2 SYDVKM. CDR3 length: 13 residues. After removal of 5 bases from V and 6 bases from J, the junction contained 7 bases not matched to a gene. The CDR3 spells CASSPPTGFEQYF. The CDR3 nucleotides are TGTGCCAGCAGTCCCCCGACAGGGTTCGAGCAGTACTTC.

The chain carries TRBV9 and TRBJ2-1; 8 nucleotides match TRBD2. CDR1 and CDR2 from the germline V gene are SGDLS and YYNGEE. This CDR3 is 15 amino acids long. The junction had 8 bases not matched to a gene; V was cut back by 3 bases and J by 6 bases. Here the CDR3 DNA reads TGTGCCAGCAGCGGGCAAGCGGGAGTAGGCAATGAGCAGTTCTTC. Translation gives CASSGQAGVGNEQFF.

This clone was seen just once. This chain joins TRBV6-1 and TRBJ2-5, with 11 bases aligning to TRBD2. Germline lookup yields CDR1 MNHNS and CDR2 SASEGT. After removal of 4 bases from V and 2 bases from J, the junction contained 6 bases not matched to a gene. The CDR3 consists of 16 residues. DNA of the CDR3: TGTGCCAGCAGTGTTCAACTAGCGGGGGTACAAGAGACCCAGTACTTC. Translating gives CASSVQLAGVQETQYF.

CDR3 sequence reads: CASSLQGGDTQYF. CDR3 in DNA: TGTGCCAGCTCACTCCAGGGGGGTGATACGCAGTATTTT. This sequence joins TRBV18 and TRBJ2-3; a weak D match, TRBD1 (7 bases). Deletions cut 4 bases from V and 6 bases from J, with 11 bases between. CDR1 KGHSH and CDR2 LQKENI come from the germline V gene. The CDR3 spans 13 residues.

V and J are TRBV5-1 and TRBJ1-4; D unresolved. The CDR3 contains 13 residues. The V and J ends lost 6 bases and 4 bases respectively, with 10 bases between them. CDR1 is SGHRS, CDR2 YFSETQ, per germline. CDR3 nucleotide sequence: TGCGCCAGCACCCTAGGCGGTAATGAAAAACTGTTTTTT. It codes for CASTLGGNEKLFF.

The chain carries TRBV7-8 and TRBJ2-7, with a weak D call TRBD2 (5 bases). V lost 1 base to trimming and J lost 3 bases, with 10 bases between them. Germline V CDR1 and CDR2: SGHVS, FQNEAQ. The CDR3 sequence is 14 residues long. Written as DNA, the CDR3 is TGTGCCAGCAGCTTAGGCGGGTCGGACTACGAGCAGTACTTC. This sequence encodes CASSLGGSDYEQYF.

The V call is TRBV5-1, the J call TRBJ2-1; 8 positions agree with TRBD1. The germline gives CDR1 SGHRS, CDR2 YFSETQ. Trimming cost V 3 bases and J 9 bases; bases outside gene matches: 8. This CDR3 spans 14 amino acids. CDR3 nucleotide sequence: TGCGCCAGCAGCTCCTCAGGGGGCTTGGGTGAGCAGTTCTTC. Encoded protein: CASSSSGGLGEQFF.

The J gene is TRBJ1-1, the V gene TRBV28; the match to TRBD1 covers 7 bases. The CDR3 sequence is 15 residues long. V shed 7 bases and J 0 bases; nucleotides not matched to a gene: 8. The germline V gene has CDR1 MDHEN and CDR2 SYDVKM. CDR3 loop: CASTWVGQLNTEAFF. DNA of the CDR3: TGTGCCAGCACCTGGGTGGGACAGCTGAACACTGAAGCTTTCTTT.

The chain employs TRBV11-3 and TRBJ2-7; weak D call: TRBD1 (6 bases). Trimming pared 5 bases from V and 4 bases from J, leaving 18 bases between. The germline V gene encodes CDR1 SGHNT and CDR2 YENEEA. The CDR3 sequence is 15 residues long. CDR3 protein: CASSRSSDRHYEQYF. CDR3 bases: TGTGCCAGCAGCCGATCATCGGACAGACATTACGAGCAGTACTTC.

The CDR3 DNA is TGTGCCAGCAGCTTATCCCTAGCGGGGGGCCATGAGCAGTTCTTC. Translating it yields CASSLSLAGGHEQFF. The gene calls are TRBV11-2 and TRBJ2-1; 11 bases align to TRBD2. CDR1 is SGHAT, CDR2 FQNNGV, per germline. The V segment lost 2 bases and the J segment 8 bases; nucleotides outside the gene matches: 5. The CDR3 is 15 residues long.

This chain uses TRBV28 with TRBJ1-2; a possible D gene is TRBD1 (6 bases). Germline V CDR1 and CDR2: MDHEN, SYDVKM. The germline V and J ends were trimmed by 7 bases and 4 bases, with 7 bases remaining between them. The CDR3 extends over 11 amino acids. DNA for the CDR3: TGTGCCAGCATAGGGGGCTATGGCTACACCTTC. Translation gives CASIGGYGYTF.

This sequence joins TRBV11-3 and TRBJ2-2; the match to TRBD1 covers 9 bases. The V gene's germline CDR1 is SGHNT and CDR2 YENEEA. CDR3 length: 14 amino acids. Unmatched junction bases numbered 11, after V lost 11 bases and J lost 7 bases. In DNA, the CDR3 is TGTGCCTCCCAGGGGACAGGGCAAGACGGGGAGCTGTTTTTT. As protein: CASQGTGQDGELFF.

This chain joins TRBV5-1 and TRBJ1-1; 8 nucleotides match TRBD1. This CDR3 has 15 residues. In germline, CDR1 is SGHRS, CDR2 YFSETQ. With 3 bases clipped from V and 5 bases from J, the junction kept 9 bases outside the gene matches. Here the CDR3 DNA reads TGCGCCAGCAGCTCAGGACAGGGTGTTTTGACTGAAGCTTTCTTT. Amino acid sequence: CASSSGQGVLTEAFF.

The chain couples TRBV14 to TRBJ1-1; the match to TRBD1 covers 8 bases. This CDR3 is built from 17 residues. Germline CDR1 SGHDN, CDR2 FVKESK. With V trimmed by 6 bases and J by 11 bases, 23 bases remained unmatched. The DNA of the CDR3 is TGTGCCAGCAGTCCCGTAGCCAGGGGGCACAGGGGAACTTGGGCTTTCTTT. Its protein product is CASSPVARGHRGTWAFF.